These T cell receptor beta chains were read from a single sample in a study of beta chain features in type 1 diabetes. The assay was immunoSEQ multiplex PCR, and TCRdb's table has in-frame clones only and misses some. The sample carries more than 550,000 clones, more than 13% recorded once. The sequenced sample was naive CD4+ T cells from blood. Every receptor here comes from a man aged 18 to 29 with type 1 diabetes. Both conserved end residues are part of each CDR3. The D gene is left open where the match is weak. Not all rows give a size; the values are once, few, many and, for expanded clones, a class.

TRBV14	few	.	TRBJ1-1	TGTGCCAGCAGCCAAGAACAAGGGGGATACACTGAAGCTTTCTTT	CASSQEQGGYTEAFF
TRBV7-9	few	.	TRBJ2-7	TGTGCCAGCAGCTTAAAGTCACCTCCGGGGTCGTCGTACGAGCAGTACTTC	CASSLKSPPGSSYEQYF
TRBV5-1	few	.	TRBJ1-1	TGCGCCAGCAGCTTGAGGACCGGGGACACTGAAGCTTTCTTT	CASSLRTGDTEAFF
TRBV6-1	.	.	TRBJ2-3	TGTGCCAGCAGTGAGGGTTCTAGCACCTTCACAGATACGCAGTATTTT	CASSEGSSTFTDTQYF
TRBV12-5	.	TRBD2	TRBJ2-1	TGTGCTAGTGGGACGGGACTAGGCGGCTATGAGCAGTTCTTC	CASGTGLGGYEQFF
TRBV18	.	TRBD1	TRBJ1-5	TGTGCCAGCTCACCGACCCCGACAGGGAATCAGCCCCAGCATTTT	CASSPTPTGNQPQHF
TRBV7-9	.	.	TRBJ2-7	TGTGCCAGCAGCCCCGGACACATCGAGCAGTACTTC	CASSPGHIEQYF
TRBV10-3	few	TRBD2	TRBJ2-7	TGTGCCATCAGTGCGTACTCTCACGGGGCTAGCGGGGCGATCTCCTACGAGCAGTACTTC	CAISAYSHGASGAISYEQYF
TRBV30	.	.	TRBJ2-7	TGTGCCTGGAGTGTTCGTGTAGGGCAGTACTTC	CAWSVRVGQYF
TRBV7-2	.	TRBD2	TRBJ2-3	TGTGCCAGCAGGGTGACTAGCGGGGGGGGAACAGATACGCAGTATTTT	CASRVTSGGGTDTQYF
TRBV2	.	.	TRBJ2-7	TGTGCCAGCAGTGACGGAGCAGGGATCTCCTACGAGCAGTACTTC	CASSDGAGISYEQYF
TRBV7-3	.	.	TRBJ2-3	TGTGCCAGCAGCTCGAGCCGCACAGATACGCAGTATTTT	CASSSSRTDTQYF
TRBV5-1	few	TRBD1	TRBJ1-2	TGCGCCAGCAGCTTGAATCCGGGACAGGAGGTTGGCTACACCTTC	CASSLNPGQEVGYTF
TRBV5-1	.	TRBD2	TRBJ2-5	TGCGCCAGCAGCTTGACTAGCGGGAGGGCTATGGAGACCCAGTACTTC	CASSLTSGRAMETQYF
TRBV6-5	.	.	TRBJ2-7	TGTGCCAGCAGTTACGACTTAACCTACGAGCAGTACTTC	CASSYDLTYEQYF
TRBV7-2	.	.	TRBJ2-7	TGTGCCAGCAGCCCGACCCCGATGGGGCCCTACGAGCAGTACTTC	CASSPTPMGPYEQYF
TRBV30	few	TRBD1	TRBJ1-3	TGTGCCTGGGCCCGGGACAGGTGGGCCGGAAACACCATATATTTT	CAWARDRWAGNTIYF
TRBV28	few	TRBD2	TRBJ2-7	TGTGCCAGCAGTTCCTTCCTCCGGGACTACCTTAACTACGAGCAGTACTTC	CASSSFLRDYLNYEQYF
TRBV4-2	once	.	TRBJ1-1	TGTGCCAGCAGCCAAGGGGGCGGGTATGACACTGAAGCTTTCTTT	CASSQGGGYDTEAFF
TRBV5-4	few	.	TRBJ1-2	TGTGCCAGCAGCTTGGTCAGGTCGGGCTACACCTTC	CASSLVRSGYTF
TRBV7-2	.	.	TRBJ1-4	TGTGCCAGCAGCTTAAATTCGGGGTTGTCTCCTGAAAAACTGTTTTTT	CASSLNSGLSPEKLFF
TRBV28	.	.	TRBJ2-7	TGTGCCAGCAGTTCCACCAACTCCTACGAGCAGTACTTC	CASSSTNSYEQYF
TRBV5-1	.	.	TRBJ2-7	TGCGCCAGCAGCCTCGTCGGGGGGCTCCACGAGCAGTACTTC	CASSLVGGLHEQYF
TRBV5-1	few	TRBD1	TRBJ2-7	TGCGCCAGCGCATCCGGGACAGGGGGCGCGTACGAGCAGTACTTC	CASASGTGGAYEQYF
TRBV30	.	.	TRBJ2-5	TGTGCCTGGAGTAGCTTCCCTGAGACCCAGTACTTC	CAWSSFPETQYF
TRBV7-2	.	.	TRBJ1-5	TGTGCCAGCAAACGGACCCATGAGATCAATCAGCCCCAGCATTTT	CASKRTHEINQPQHF
TRBV11-2	few	.	TRBJ1-1	TGTGCCAGCAGCCTTAGGGTGGCCGGACAGAACACTGAAGCTTTCTTT	CASSLRVAGQNTEAFF
TRBV30	few	.	TRBJ1-6	TGTGCCTGGAGTCCAAGGTCCGGTGAGGATTCACCCCTCCACTTT	CAWSPRSGEDSPLHF
TRBV10-3	few	TRBD2	TRBJ2-7	TGTGCCACGCTTAGCGGGGTCCTCTCCTACGAGCAGTACTTC	CATLSGVLSYEQYF
TRBV7-9	few	TRBD1	TRBJ2-1	TGTGCCAGCAGCTCGGGACAGGGAAACAATGAGCAGTTCTTC	CASSSGQGNNEQFF
TRBV11-2	.	.	TRBJ2-7	TGTGCCAGCAGCTCTGGACGGAACTACGAGCAGTACTTC	CASSSGRNYEQYF
TRBV6-6	few	.	TRBJ2-2	TGTGCCAGCAGTCGTAATACCGGGGAGCTGTTTTTT	CASSRNTGELFF
TRBV30	.	.	TRBJ1-1	TGTGCCTGGAGCCTCGTGGGGGGCACTGAAGCTTTCTTT	CAWSLVGGTEAFF
TRBV7-3	few	TRBD1	TRBJ2-7	TGTGCCAGCAGCTCAGACAGGGTTAGGTGGTACTTC	CASSSDRVRWYF
TRBV30	few	.	TRBJ2-3	TGTGCCTGGAGTGTGCAGAGCACAGATACGCAGTATTTT	CAWSVQSTDTQYF
TRBV29-1	few	TRBD1	TRBJ2-5	TGCAGCGCCTTCCCGGGACAGGGTATGGAGACCCAGTACTTC	CSAFPGQGMETQYF
TRBV7-2	few	.	TRBJ2-7	TGTGCCAGCAGCGCCACGGGGTTATCGTACTTC	CASSATGLSYF
TRBV9	.	TRBD1	TRBJ2-5	TGTGCCAGCAGCGCAGGGACAGGGTGGGAGACCCAGTACTTC	CASSAGTGWETQYF
TRBV27	.	.	TRBJ2-3	TGTGCCAGCCAGAGGGTGCGGAGGACAGATACGCAGTATTTT	CASQRVRRTDTQYF
TRBV18	.	.	TRBJ1-5	TGTGCCAGCTCACCAGCGACAGTTAATCAGCCCCAGCATTTT	CASSPATVNQPQHF
TRBV9	few	TRBD2	TRBJ2-3	TGTGCCAGCAGCGTAGGAGCGGGGGGCCGCACAGATACGCAGTATTTT	CASSVGAGGRTDTQYF